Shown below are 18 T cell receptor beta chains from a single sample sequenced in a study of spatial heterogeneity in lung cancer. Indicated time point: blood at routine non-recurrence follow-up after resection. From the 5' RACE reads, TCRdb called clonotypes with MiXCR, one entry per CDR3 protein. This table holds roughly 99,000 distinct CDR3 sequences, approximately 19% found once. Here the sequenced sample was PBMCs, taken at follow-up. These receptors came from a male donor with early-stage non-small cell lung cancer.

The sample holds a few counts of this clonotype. The CDR3 region has the DNA TGCGCCAGCAGCCAAGAGCTAGCGGGAGGGCCTAGCGAGCAGTACTTC. Amino acids: CASSQELAGGPSEQYF. The J gene is TRBJ2-7, the V gene TRBV4-1, with 12 bases lining up with TRBD2. Germline V gives CDR1 MGHRA, CDR2 YSYEKL. The ends lost 0 bases at V and 6 bases at J; junction bases unmatched: 6. The CDR3 length is 16 residues.

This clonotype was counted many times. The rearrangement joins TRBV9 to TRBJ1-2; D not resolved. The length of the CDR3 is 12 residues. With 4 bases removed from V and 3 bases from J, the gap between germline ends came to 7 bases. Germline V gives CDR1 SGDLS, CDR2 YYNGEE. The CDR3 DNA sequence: TGTGCCAGCAGCAAGGGTTACTATGGCTACACCTTC. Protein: CASSKGYYGYTF.

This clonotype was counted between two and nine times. The CDR3 region is CASSTVEYTEAFF. Here the CDR3 DNA reads TGTGCCAGTTCGACGGTGGAGTACACTGAAGCTTTCTTT. The chain combines TRBV6-2 or TRBV6-3 with TRBJ1-1; D gene ambiguous. The CDR3 has 13 amino acids. CDR1 and CDR2 from the germline V gene are MNHEY and SVGEGT. Trimming stripped 9 bases from V and 3 bases from J, with 14 bases between.

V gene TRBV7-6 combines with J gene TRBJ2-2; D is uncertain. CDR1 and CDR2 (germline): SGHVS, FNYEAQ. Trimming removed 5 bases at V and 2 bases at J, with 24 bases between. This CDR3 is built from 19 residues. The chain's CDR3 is CASSGRFANVPSNTGELFF. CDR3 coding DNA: TGTGCCAGCAGCGGCCGGTTTGCGAACGTTCCTTCTAACACCGGGGAGCTGTTTTTT.

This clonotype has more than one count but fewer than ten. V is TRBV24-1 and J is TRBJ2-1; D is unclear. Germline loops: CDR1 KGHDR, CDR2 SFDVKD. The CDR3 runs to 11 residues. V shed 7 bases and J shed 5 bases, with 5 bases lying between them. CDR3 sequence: CATRSNNEQFF. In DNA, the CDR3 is TGTGCCACCAGATCGAACAATGAGCAGTTCTTC.

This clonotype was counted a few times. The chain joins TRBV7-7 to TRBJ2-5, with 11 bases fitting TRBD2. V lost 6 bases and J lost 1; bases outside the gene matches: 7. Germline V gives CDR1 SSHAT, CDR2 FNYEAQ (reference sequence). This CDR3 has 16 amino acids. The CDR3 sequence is CASSSVTSGTQETQYF. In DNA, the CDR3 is TGTGCCAGCAGTTCCGTGACTAGCGGGACCCAAGAGACCCAGTACTTC.

This CDR3 reads CASSVTGAPGEQYF. The CDR3, as DNA: TGTGCCAGCAGTGTTACAGGGGCCCCCGGCGAGCAGTACTTC. The V call is TRBV12-3 or TRBV12-4, the J call TRBJ2-7; 7 bases are a match to TRBD1. The CDR3 sequence is 14 residues long. With 5 bases clipped from V and 6 bases from J, the junction kept 10 bases outside the gene matches.

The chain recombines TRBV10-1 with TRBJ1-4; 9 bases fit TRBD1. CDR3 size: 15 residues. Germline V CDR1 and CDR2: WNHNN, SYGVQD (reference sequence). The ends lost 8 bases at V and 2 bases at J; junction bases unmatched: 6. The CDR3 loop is CASENRGRTNEKLFF. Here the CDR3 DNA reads TGCGCCAGCGAAAACAGGGGGCGGACTAATGAAAAACTGTTTTTT.

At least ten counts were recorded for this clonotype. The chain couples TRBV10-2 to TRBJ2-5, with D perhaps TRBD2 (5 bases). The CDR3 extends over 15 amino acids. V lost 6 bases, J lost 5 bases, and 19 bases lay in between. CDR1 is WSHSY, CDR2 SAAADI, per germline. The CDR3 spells CASRRQSGGQETQYF. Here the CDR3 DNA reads TGCGCCAGCAGACGGCAAAGCGGAGGCCAGGAGACCCAGTACTTC.

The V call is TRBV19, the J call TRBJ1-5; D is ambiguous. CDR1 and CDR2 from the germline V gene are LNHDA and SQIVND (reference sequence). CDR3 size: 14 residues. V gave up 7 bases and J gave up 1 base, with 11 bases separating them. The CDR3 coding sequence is TGTGCCAGTACCTCAGACGCAAGCAATCAGCCCCAGCATTTT. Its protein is CASTSDASNQPQHF. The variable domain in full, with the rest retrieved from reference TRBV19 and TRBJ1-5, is DGGITQSPKYLFRKEGQNVTLSCEQNLNHDAMYWYRQDPGQGLRLIYYSQIVNDFQKGDIAEGYSVSREKKESFPLTVTSAQKNPTAFYLCASTSDASNQPQHFGDGTRLSIL.

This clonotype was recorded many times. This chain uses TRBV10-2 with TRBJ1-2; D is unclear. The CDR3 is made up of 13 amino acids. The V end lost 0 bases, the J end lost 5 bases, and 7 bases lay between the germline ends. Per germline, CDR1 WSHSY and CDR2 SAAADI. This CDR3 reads CASSESRGYGYTF. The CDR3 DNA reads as TGCGCCAGCAGTGAGTCTAGAGGTTATGGCTACACCTTC.

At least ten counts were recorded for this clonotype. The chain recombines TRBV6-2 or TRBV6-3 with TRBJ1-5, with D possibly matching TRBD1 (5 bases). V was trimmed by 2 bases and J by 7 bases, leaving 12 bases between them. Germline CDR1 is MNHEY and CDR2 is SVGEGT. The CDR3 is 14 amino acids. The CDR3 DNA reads TGTGCCAGCAGTTACGGGACCCATGGGCAGCCCCAGCATTTT. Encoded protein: CASSYGTHGQPQHF.

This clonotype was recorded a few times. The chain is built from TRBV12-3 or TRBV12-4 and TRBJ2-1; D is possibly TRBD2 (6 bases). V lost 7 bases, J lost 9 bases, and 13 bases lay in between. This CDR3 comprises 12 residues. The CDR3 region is CASTLAGPEQFF. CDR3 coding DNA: TGTGCCAGCACCCTGGCGGGGCCTGAGCAGTTCTTC.

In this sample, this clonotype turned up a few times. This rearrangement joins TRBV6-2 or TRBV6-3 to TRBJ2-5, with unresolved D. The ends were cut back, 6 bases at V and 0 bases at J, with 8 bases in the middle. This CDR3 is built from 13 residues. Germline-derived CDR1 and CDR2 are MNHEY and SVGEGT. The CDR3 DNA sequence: TGTGCCAGCAGCCCGACGGACCAAGAGACCCAGTACTTC. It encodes CASSPTDQETQYF.

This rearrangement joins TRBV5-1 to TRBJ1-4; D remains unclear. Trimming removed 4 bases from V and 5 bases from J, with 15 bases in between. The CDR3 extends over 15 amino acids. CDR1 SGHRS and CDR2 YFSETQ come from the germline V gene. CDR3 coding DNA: TGCGCCAGCAGCCAGGACTCTCGCGGGAATGAAAAACTGTTTTTT. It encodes CASSQDSRGNEKLFF.

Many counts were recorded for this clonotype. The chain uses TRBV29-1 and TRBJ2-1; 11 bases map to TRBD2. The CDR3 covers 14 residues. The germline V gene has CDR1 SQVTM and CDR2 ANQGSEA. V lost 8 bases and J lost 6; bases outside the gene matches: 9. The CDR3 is CSLQPTSGGNEQFF. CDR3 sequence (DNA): TGCAGCCTCCAACCAACTAGCGGGGGCAATGAGCAGTTCTTC.

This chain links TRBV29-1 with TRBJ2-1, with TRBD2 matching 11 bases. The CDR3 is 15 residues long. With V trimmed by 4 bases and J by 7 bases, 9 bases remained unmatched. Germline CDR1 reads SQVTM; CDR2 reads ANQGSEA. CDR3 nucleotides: TGCAGCGTTGCCTTAGCGGGAGGGGTAAGGAATGAGCAGTTCTTC. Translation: CSVALAGGVRNEQFF.

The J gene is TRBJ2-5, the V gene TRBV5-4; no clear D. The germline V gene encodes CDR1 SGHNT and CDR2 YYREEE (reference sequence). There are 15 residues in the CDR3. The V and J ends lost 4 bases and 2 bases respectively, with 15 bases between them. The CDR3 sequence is CASSPRLGFQETQYF. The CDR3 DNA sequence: TGTGCCAGCAGCCCCCGGTTAGGGTTTCAAGAGACCCAGTACTTC.